This paragraph reports one TCR beta chain. The authors' processing: Using reference gene primer amplification, nucleated cell counts were estimated. Sequenced by immunoSEQ multiplex PCR; TCRdb stores in-frame clones only, minus some. V, J and clone size are those of that table, while D and trimming were read from the DNA. The repertoire holds roughly 280,000 clones, with around 90% as singletons. V was pared by 2 bases and J by 1 base, with 5 bases between. From germline, CDR1 is MNHEY and CDR2 SVGAGI. The CDR3 has 13 amino acids. The record originates from a study of blood T cell repertoires in COVID-19. Across the study: Samples of COVID-19 (acute and convalescent) were obtained from the United States, Italy and Spain. The cDNA or gDNA used as material had been derived from T cells, B-cell-depleted T cells, or PBMCs.

This clonotype was obtained from a man in his forties or fifties with acute or convalescent COVID-19. The chain has TRBV6-5 and TRBJ1-2, with D unresolved. Material for sequencing was peripheral blood. CDR3 residues: CASSYKHNYGYTF. The CDR3 bases are TGTGCCAGCAGTTACAAGCATAACTATGGCTACACCTTC.